Listed below are T cell receptor beta chains from one sample, sequenced in a study of blood T cell repertoires in COVID-19. Sequencing used immunoSEQ multiplex PCR; TCRdb keeps in-frame clones, though not all of them. The profile shows about 85,000 clones, about 86% of them singletons. Sample: peripheral blood. Receptors originate from a woman of 80 years or more with acute or convalescent COVID-19. Both conserved end residues are part of each CDR3. Each record gives: CDR3 DNA, CDR3 protein, J gene, D gene, V gene. A D gene is named only where the DNA matches it firmly.

cdr3_nt: TGTGCCAGTAGTACAATCGGTGGCTACACCTTC
cdr3_aa: CASSTIGGYTF
j_call: TRBJ1-2
d_call: NA
v_call: TRBV19

cdr3_nt: TGCGCCAGCAGCTTGAAACAGCCCGGCGGGGAGCTGTTTTTT
cdr3_aa: CASSLKQPGGELFF
j_call: TRBJ2-2
d_call: NA
v_call: TRBV5-1

cdr3_nt: TGTGCCAGCAGTGAAGGGGCCCTGGGCACGAAAGCTTTCTTT
cdr3_aa: CASSEGALGTKAFF
j_call: TRBJ1-1
d_call: NA
v_call: TRBV2

cdr3_nt: TGTGCCAGCAATAGGGACAGAGACACTGAAGCTTTCTTT
cdr3_aa: CASNRDRDTEAFF
j_call: TRBJ1-1
d_call: TRBD1
v_call: TRBV6-5

cdr3_nt: TGCGCCAGCAGCGAGGGGACAGCGAACACTGAAGCTTTCTTT
cdr3_aa: CASSEGTANTEAFF
j_call: TRBJ1-1
d_call: TRBD1
v_call: TRBV5-1

cdr3_nt: TGTGCCAGCAGTTTAGCGGGAGGGCAAATGCAGTTCTTC
cdr3_aa: CASSLAGGQMQFF
j_call: TRBJ2-1
d_call: TRBD2
v_call: TRBV12-3/TRBV12-4

cdr3_nt: TGTGCCAGCAGCTTCTCGACAGGATCCCAAGAGACCCAGTACTTC
cdr3_aa: CASSFSTGSQETQYF
j_call: TRBJ2-5
d_call: NA
v_call: TRBV5-4

cdr3_nt: TGTGCCAGCAGCTTTGGGGGCTTTCAGCCCCAGCATTTT
cdr3_aa: CASSFGGFQPQHF
j_call: TRBJ1-5
d_call: NA
v_call: TRBV5-6

cdr3_nt: TGTGCCAGCGGACGCGACAGGGGCTATAATTCACCCCTCCACTTT
cdr3_aa: CASGRDRGYNSPLHF
j_call: TRBJ1-6
d_call: TRBD1
v_call: TRBV6-5

cdr3_nt: TGTGCCAGCAGCGCCGACAGGGTAAACTCCTATAATTCACCCCTCCACTTT
cdr3_aa: CASSADRVNSYNSPLHF
j_call: TRBJ1-6
d_call: TRBD1
v_call: TRBV2

cdr3_nt: TGCGCCAGCAGCCTCGTGGCGGGGTCTAATTCACCCCTCCACTTT
cdr3_aa: CASSLVAGSNSPLHF
j_call: TRBJ1-6
d_call: NA
v_call: TRBV5-1

cdr3_nt: TGTGCCTGGAGTGAAGGCGGGAGAGCATACAATGAGCAGTTCTTC
cdr3_aa: CAWSEGGRAYNEQFF
j_call: TRBJ2-1
d_call: TRBD2
v_call: TRBV30

cdr3_nt: TGCGCCAGCAGCCAAATCGGTAGCTCCTACGAGCAGTACTTC
cdr3_aa: CASSQIGSSYEQYF
j_call: TRBJ2-7
d_call: NA
v_call: TRBV4-1

cdr3_nt: TGTGCCAGTAGTAGGACAGGGGGCCCGAGCAATGAGCAGTTCTTC
cdr3_aa: CASSRTGGPSNEQFF
j_call: TRBJ2-1
d_call: TRBD1
v_call: TRBV19